The rows below give T cell receptor beta chains drawn from one sample of a study of blood T cell repertoires in COVID-19. Produced via immunoSEQ multiplex PCR; TCRdb's table is partial and in-frame only. This table holds 130,000 to 150,000 clones, roughly 90% found once. The specimen sequenced was peripheral blood. These receptors originate from a human donor in a cohort sampled during active COVID-19. Each CDR3 is given with its conserved first and last residue. The order of the fields is V gene, D gene, clone size, J gene, CDR3 DNA, CDR3 protein. D genes are given only for firm matches. A row's size may be missing; if present it is once, few, many or a size class.

V gene: TRBV9; D gene: TRBD1; clone size: -; J gene: TRBJ2-3; CDR3 DNA: TGTGCCAGCAGCGGGACAGGGGGCCGTACAGATACGCAGTATTTT; CDR3 protein: CASSGTGGRTDTQYF
V gene: TRBV11-3; D gene: TRBD2; clone size: once; J gene: TRBJ2-2; CDR3 DNA: TGTGCCAGCAGCCAATCGGGACTAGCGGGAGGAGACACCGGGGAGCTGTTTTTT; CDR3 protein: CASSQSGLAGGDTGELFF
V gene: TRBV15; D gene: TRBD1; clone size: -; J gene: TRBJ1-2; CDR3 DNA: TGTGCCACCAGCAGAGATCGGACAGGGCTAGGTTACACCTTC; CDR3 protein: CATSRDRTGLGYTF
V gene: TRBV6-5; D gene: -; clone size: once; J gene: TRBJ1-2; CDR3 DNA: TGTGCCAGCAGCCCGGAGATCAACTATGGCTACACCTTC; CDR3 protein: CASSPEINYGYTF
V gene: TRBV7-2; D gene: TRBD2; clone size: -; J gene: TRBJ2-3; CDR3 DNA: TGTGCCAGCAGCCCGACTAGCCCTTTAAGCACAGATACGCAGTATTTT; CDR3 protein: CASSPTSPLSTDTQYF
V gene: TRBV6-5; D gene: -; clone size: -; J gene: TRBJ1-4; CDR3 DNA: TGTGCCACTAGCCTGGGGACTAATGAAAAACTGTTTTTT; CDR3 protein: CATSLGTNEKLFF
V gene: TRBV7-9; D gene: TRBD1; clone size: -; J gene: TRBJ2-7; CDR3 DNA: TGTGCCAGCAGCGACAGGGGGCGCGGGTACGAGCAGTACTTC; CDR3 protein: CASSDRGRGYEQYF
V gene: TRBV4-1; D gene: -; clone size: -; J gene: TRBJ1-2; CDR3 DNA: TGCGCCAGCAGCCAAGCCGGACTTAATCCAATTGGCTACACCTTC; CDR3 protein: CASSQAGLNPIGYTF
V gene: TRBV29-1; D gene: TRBD1; clone size: -; J gene: TRBJ2-7; CDR3 DNA: TGCAGCGTTGTCAAACAGGGGAGCGTTGTCGAGCAGTACTTC; CDR3 protein: CSVVKQGSVVEQYF
V gene: TRBV28; D gene: -; clone size: -; J gene: TRBJ1-5; CDR3 DNA: TGTGCCAGCAGTTCGGACATCCTAAGGAGTCAGCCCCAGCATTTT; CDR3 protein: CASSSDILRSQPQHF
V gene: TRBV5-1; D gene: TRBD1; clone size: -; J gene: TRBJ2-3; CDR3 DNA: TGCGCCAGCAGAGGGCAGGGGGGCACAGATACGCAGTATTTT; CDR3 protein: CASRGQGGTDTQYF
V gene: TRBV9; D gene: TRBD2; clone size: -; J gene: TRBJ2-3; CDR3 DNA: TGTGCCAGCAGCGAGGCTAGCGGGGGGGCCCTCGATACGCAGTATTTT; CDR3 protein: CASSEASGGALDTQYF
V gene: TRBV7-2; D gene: -; clone size: -; J gene: TRBJ2-5; CDR3 DNA: TGTGCCAGCAGCAGCGCAGGGTCAGAGACCCAGTACTTC; CDR3 protein: CASSSAGSETQYF
V gene: TRBV6-6; D gene: -; clone size: -; J gene: TRBJ2-7; CDR3 DNA: TGTGCCAGCAGTTACCCTAACGAGCAGTACTTC; CDR3 protein: CASSYPNEQYF
V gene: TRBV10-3; D gene: -; clone size: -; J gene: TRBJ1-3; CDR3 DNA: TGTGCCATCAGTGGTCAGGGGACCTCTGGAAACACCATATATTTT; CDR3 protein: CAISGQGTSGNTIYF
V gene: TRBV4-1; D gene: -; clone size: -; J gene: TRBJ1-4; CDR3 DNA: TGCGCCAGCAGCCAAGGGCAGGGCGCTAATGAAAAACTGTTTTTT; CDR3 protein: CASSQGQGANEKLFF
V gene: TRBV2; D gene: TRBD1; clone size: -; J gene: TRBJ1-6; CDR3 DNA: TGTGCCAGCAGTAAACCGGGGACAGGGGTGAGGTATAATTCACCCCTCCACTTT; CDR3 protein: CASSKPGTGVRYNSPLHF